This T cell receptor beta chain was documented in a study of early T cells in non-severe SARS-CoV-2 infection. Study conclusions and caveats: VDJdb-based matching was biased toward anti-spike CD8 responses and missed private and CD4 specificities.

This clonotype was detected ten times or more. Its antigen is as yet unknown. Unique molecular identifiers were affixed to single, distinct cDNA molecules. TCRdb independently ran MiXCR on the 5' RACE reads; one entry per CDR3 protein. This table has approximately 69,000 distinct CDR3 sequences, 12% appearing once. The receptor was derived from an adult who was a healthcare worker with PCR-confirmed SARS-CoV-2 infection or an uninfected control (not recorded which). The sequenced sample consisted of whole blood.

Here the CDR3 reads CASSSRRGNEQFF. In DNA form, the CDR3 reads TGTGCCAGCAGCTCACGAAGGGGGAATGAGCAGTTCTTC. The chain employs TRBV7-6 and TRBJ2-1; TRBD1 might be the D (6 bases). This CDR3 has 13 residues. CDR1 is SGHVS, CDR2 FNYEAQ, per germline. Trimming took off 4 bases at V and 7 bases at J, with 11 bases between the two ends.